The 27 T cell receptor beta chains listed next were all sequenced from one sample in a study of T cell changes during pregnancy in multiple sclerosis (dated 2019 in TCRdb). The method was the immunoSEQ multiplex PCR assay. As stored in TCRdb, this immuneACCESS dataset retains in-frame rearrangements with V and J assigned. A fraction of the clones does not appear; measured against another copy, unresolved V genes explain less than half of the discrepancy, and the remainder lacks a known reason. A total of tens of thousands of clones appear in this sample, around 94% of them only once. The ten largest account for 0.11% to 0.15% of the sample. The source material was CD4+ T cells from peripheral blood mononuclear cells, sampled after pregnancy. All receptors derive from a female donor with multiple sclerosis, enrolled in a pregnancy study.

The J gene is TRBJ2-1, the V gene TRBV20-1, with 8 bases lining up with TRBD1. CDR1 is DFQATT and CDR2 is SNEGSKA in the germline V gene (reference sequence). J was trimmed by 8 bases and V by 8 bases; bases with no gene match: 5. The CDR3 is made up of 11 amino acids. The CDR3 coding sequence is TGCAGTACCGGACAGGGCTATGAGCAGTTCTTC. It encodes CSTGQGYEQFF.

The chain has TRBV19 and TRBJ1-2, with D perhaps matching TRBD1 (5 bases). This CDR3 comprises 12 residues. CDR1 is LNHDA, CDR2 SQIVND, per germline (reference sequence). V lost 2 bases and J 6 bases, leaving 7 bases between the germline ends. The CDR3 coding sequence is TGTGCCAGTAGTATACTGGGGCATGGCTACACCTTC. Its protein product is CASSILGHGYTF.

V usage is TRBV14 and J usage is TRBJ2-1, with 10 bases identical to TRBD2. This CDR3 spans 16 amino acids. Germline CDR1 reads SGHDN; CDR2 reads FVKESK. Trimming took 1 base from V and 3 from J; bases not matched to a gene: 3. The CDR3 DNA sequence: TGTGCCAGCAGCCAAGGAAGGACTAGCGGCTACAATGAGCAGTTCTTC. It is translated as CASSQGRTSGYNEQFF.

The chain uses TRBV5-5 and TRBJ2-2, with D possibly matching TRBD2 (5 bases). Germline-derived CDR1 and CDR2 are SGHKS and YYEKEE (reference sequence). CDR3 size: 14 residues. Trimming pared 0 bases from V and 5 bases from J, leaving 8 bases between. The CDR3 loop reads CASSLAGGTGELFF. The CDR3 DNA is TGTGCCAGCAGCTTGGCCGGCGGGACCGGGGAGCTGTTTTTT.

V usage is TRBV29-1 and J usage is TRBJ2-5; 7 bases fit TRBD1. After removal of 7 bases from V and 2 bases from J, the junction contained 7 bases not matched to a gene. The CDR3 is made up of 13 amino acids. Germline V gives CDR1 SQVTM, CDR2 ANQGSEA. In nucleotides, the CDR3 is TGCAGCGGAGGGACCAGGGGGCAAGAGACCCAGTACTTC. Translating gives CSGGTRGQETQYF.

The V call is TRBV5-1, the J call TRBJ2-7, with 8 bases fitting TRBD1. The CDR3 totals 15 residues. V shed 3 bases and J 3 bases; nucleotides not matched to a gene: 8. From germline, CDR1 is SGHRS and CDR2 YFSETQ. The CDR3 nucleotides read TGCGCCAGCAGCTCGGGGGACAGGCTGTACTACGAGCAGTACTTC. Encoded protein: CASSSGDRLYYEQYF.

The chain joins TRBV30 to TRBJ1-2, with a possible D match to TRBD1 (5 bases). CDR1 is GTSNPN, CDR2 SVGIG, per germline (reference sequence). Trimming cost V 4 bases and J 7 bases, with 22 bases left between them. CDR3 size: 15 residues. The CDR3 loop is CAWTAVAGGRGGYTF. The CDR3 DNA reads TGTGCCTGGACCGCTGTGGCAGGCGGTAGGGGTGGCTACACCTTC.

The gene calls are TRBV13 and TRBJ2-6, with TRBD1 as a possible D gene (5 bases). Germline CDR1 is PRHDT and CDR2 is FYEKMQ (reference sequence). V shed 2 bases and J shed 2 bases, with 7 bases lying between them. The CDR3 totals 15 residues. The CDR3 region is CASSLRGTGANVLTF. CDR3 DNA: TGTGCCAGCAGCTTAAGGGGAACTGGGGCCAACGTCCTGACTTTC.

Regarding this clone: A read error may account for a junction end that differs from germline. The chain's CDR3 is CASSLGLAGETQYF. The DNA for the CDR3 is TGTGCTAGCAGCTTAGGACTAGCGGGAGAGACCCAGTACTTC. J is TRBJ2-5 and V is TRBV7-7; TRBD2 matches 11 bases. In germline, CDR1 is SSHAT, CDR2 FNYEAQ (reference sequence). The CDR3 has 14 residues.

The chain carries TRBV2 and TRBJ2-5; D uncertain. There are 15 residues in the CDR3. Germline V gene lookup returns CDR1 SNHLY and CDR2 FYNNEI. Trimming shortened V by 6 bases and J by 4 bases, and 18 bases separated the two germline ends. This CDR3 reads CASRPLQRSSETQYF. The CDR3 DNA is TGTGCCAGCAGACCCTTACAGAGATCGTCAGAGACCCAGTACTTC.

The chain is built from TRBV4-1 and TRBJ2-7; a weak D match, TRBD1 (6 bases). CDR1 MGHRA and CDR2 YSYEKL come from the germline V gene. The CDR3 consists of 17 residues. V was trimmed by 1 base and J by 3 bases, leaving 19 bases between them. The DNA for the CDR3 is TGCGCCAGCAGCCAAGTCGTGGAAGCTGGACAGCTCTACGAGCAGTACTTC. Translating gives CASSQVVEAGQLYEQYF.

CDR3 in DNA: TGTGCCAGCACGGGGAGCGGGACTAGTGGATTCGGTAGGGGAGAGACCCAGTACTTC. It is translated as CASTGSGTSGFGRGETQYF. The chain uses TRBV7-9 and TRBJ2-5, with TRBD2 matching over 8 bases. Looked up from germline, CDR1 is SEHNR and CDR2 is FQNEAQ (reference sequence). The CDR3 is made up of 19 amino acids. The ends lost 7 bases at V and 4 bases at J; junction bases unmatched: 23.

The J gene is TRBJ1-4, the V gene TRBV6-6, with TRBD1 identical over 7 bases. CDR3 length: 15 residues. After removal of 5 bases from V and 6 bases from J, the junction contained 9 bases not matched to a gene. Germline loops: CDR1 MNHNY, CDR2 SVGAGI (reference sequence). CDR3 residues: CASSEGRQGYEKLFF. CDR3 coding DNA: TGTGCCAGCAGTGAGGGCCGACAGGGATATGAAAAACTGTTTTTT.

The chain employs TRBV29-1 and TRBJ2-3; 7 bases map to TRBD1. V shed 4 bases and J 4 bases; nucleotides not matched to a gene: 8. Germline assignment: CDR1 SQVTM and CDR2 ANQGSEA. There are 14 residues in the CDR3. CDR3 in amino acids: CSVVAGQDPDTQYF. In DNA, the CDR3 is TGCAGCGTTGTTGCCGGACAGGACCCAGATACGCAGTATTTT.

V usage is TRBV29-1 and J usage is TRBJ2-1; D is possibly TRBD1 (5 bases). Deletions cut 7 bases from V and 3 bases from J, with 13 bases between. Germline values: CDR1 SQVTM, CDR2 ANQGSEA. CDR3 length equals 13 residues. Here the CDR3 reads CSGRTGNYNEQFF. DNA for the CDR3: TGCAGCGGGAGAACAGGAAACTACAATGAGCAGTTCTTC.

This clone was seen a single time. The junction differs from germline at one of its ends, possibly a read error. This sequence joins TRBV7-7 and TRBJ2-5; D is undetermined. This CDR3 is 13 amino acids long. Germline CDR1 SSHAT, CDR2 FNYEAQ (reference sequence). The CDR3 sequence: CASSLVALETQYF. CDR3 nucleotide sequence: TGTGCTAGCAGCTTAGTGGCCCTCGAGACCCAGTACTTC.

The V call is TRBV7-9, the J call TRBJ2-7; 10 nucleotides agree with TRBD2. The CDR3 is made up of 16 amino acids. The germline V gene has CDR1 SEHNR and CDR2 FQNEAQ (reference sequence). The V gene end was trimmed by 0 bases and the J gene end by 5 bases; junction bases not matched to a gene: 7. The CDR3 nucleotides read TGTGCCAGCAGCTTAGCCAATAGCGGGAGGCGGGACGAGCAGTACTTC. This codes for CASSLANSGRRDEQYF.

The V gene is TRBV5-1, the J gene TRBJ1-5; 9 bases map to TRBD1. In germline, CDR1 is SGHRS, CDR2 YFSETQ. The J segment lost 7 bases and the V segment lost 3 bases, leaving 5 bases of the junction unmatched. The CDR3 covers 14 residues. The CDR3 nucleotides are TGCGCCAGCAGCTGGGGACAGGGCGGCCAGCCCCAGCATTTT. Protein: CASSWGQGGQPQHF.

The chain is built from TRBV7-3 and TRBJ2-3; D may be TRBD1 (6 bases). V dropped 5 bases and J dropped 6 bases, with 15 bases sitting between them. This CDR3 spans 14 amino acids. Germline loops: CDR1 SGHTA, CDR2 FQGTGA. CDR3 coding DNA: TGTGCCAGCAGCGCGACAGGATCATCGGATACGCAGTATTTT. It is translated as CASSATGSSDTQYF. The whole variable domain, remainder taken from reference TRBV7-3 and TRBJ2-3, is GAGVSQTPSNKVTEKGKYVELRCDPISGHTALYWYRQSLGQGPEFLIYFQGTGAADDSGLPNDRFFAVRPEGSVSTLKIQRTERGDSAVYLCASSATGSSDTQYFGPGTRLTVL.

This rearrangement joins TRBV9 to TRBJ1-1, with D tentatively TRBD1 (5 bases). The CDR3 is 15 amino acids. V was shortened by 0 bases and J by 0 bases, with 9 bases between the two germline ends. Germline loops: CDR1 SGDLS, CDR2 YYNGEE. The CDR3 reads CASSVGPGMNTEAFF. CDR3 nucleotide sequence: TGTGCCAGCAGCGTAGGACCAGGGATGAACACTGAAGCTTTCTTT.

The J gene is TRBJ1-2, the V gene TRBV2; tentatively, D is TRBD1 (6 bases). The CDR3 is made up of 15 amino acids. The ends were cut back, 3 bases at V and 4 bases at J, with 15 bases in the middle. The germline V gene encodes CDR1 SNHLY and CDR2 FYNNEI. CDR3 sequence (DNA): TGTGCCAGCAGTGAGGAATCGACAGGCTCCTATGGCTACACCTTC. Translating gives CASSEESTGSYGYTF.

The V and J genes are TRBV28 and TRBJ2-7; possible D gene TRBD2, 5 bases. This CDR3 spans 14 amino acids. Trimming left V 7 bases short and J 1 base short, with 14 bases between. Per germline, CDR1 MDHEN and CDR2 SYDVKM. The CDR3: CASKALGASYEQYF. CDR3 nucleotides: TGTGCCAGCAAAGCGCTGGGAGCTTCCTACGAGCAGTACTTC.

The genes are TRBV28 and TRBJ2-7; TRBD2 aligns across 9 bases. Germline V gene data show CDR1 as MDHEN and CDR2 as SYDVKM. V lost 2 bases, J lost 5 bases, and 7 bases stayed unmatched. The CDR3 runs 15 residues. The DNA of the CDR3 is TGTGCCAGCAGTTTAAGCGGTAGCGGGAGACACGAGCAGTACTTC. It codes for CASSLSGSGRHEQYF.

The chain carries TRBV15 and TRBJ1-3; 12 bases map to TRBD1. Germline V CDR1 and CDR2: LNHNV, YYDKDF (reference sequence). The CDR3 runs 20 residues. V lost 0 bases and J lost 2; bases outside the gene matches: 11. The CDR3 is CATSRDWGTGGALPGNTIYF. As DNA, the CDR3 is TGTGCCACCAGCAGAGATTGGGGGACAGGGGGCGCCTTACCTGGAAACACCATATATTTT.

This rearrangement joins TRBV5-4 to TRBJ2-7; perhaps TRBD1 as D (5 bases). Trimming removed 1 base from V and 5 bases from J, with 19 bases in between. The CDR3 covers 16 residues. Looked up from germline, CDR1 is SGHNT and CDR2 is YYREEE (reference sequence). The CDR3 loop reads CASSLKGWGTRDEQYF. As DNA, the CDR3 is TGTGCCAGCAGCTTGAAGGGGTGGGGAACTCGGGACGAGCAGTACTTC. Based on the CDR3 plus reference TRBV5-4 and TRBJ2-7, the full variable domain is ETGVTQSPTHLIKTRGQQVTLRCSSQSGHNTVSWYQQALGQGPQFIFQYYREEENGRGNFPPRFSGLQFPNYSSELNVNALELDDSALYLCASSLKGWGTRDEQYFGPGTRLTVT.

The rearrangement uses TRBV19 and TRBJ1-3, with D possibly matching TRBD1 (6 bases). The CDR3 runs 15 residues. The V gene's germline CDR1 is LNHDA and CDR2 SQIVND (reference sequence). Deletions cut 5 bases from V and 7 bases from J, with 18 bases between. CDR3 in DNA: TGTGCCAGTAGTGGAAGCCGGGACACAGATAACACCATATATTTT. Translating it yields CASSGSRDTDNTIYF.

The chain employs TRBV7-2 and TRBJ2-7, with 8 positions matching TRBD2. This CDR3 is built from 15 residues. Losses at the gene ends were 5 bases for V and 2 bases for J; bases not matched to a gene: 8. CDR1 and CDR2 from the germline V gene are SGHTA and FQGNSA. CDR3 residues: CASSPRGAGAYEQYF. The CDR3 coding sequence is TGTGCCAGCAGCCCGCGGGGAGCGGGAGCCTACGAGCAGTACTTC.